This T cell receptor (beta chain) was recovered during a study of blood T cell repertoires in COVID-19. Participants were placed into cohorts based on the clinical history they reported. This CDR3 is built from 15 residues. J gave up 9 bases and V 4 bases, and 13 bases lay outside the gene matches. Germline-derived CDR1 and CDR2 are SGHRS and YFSETQ. Measured with immunoSEQ multiplex PCR; TCRdb has only the in-frame clones, and not every one. The sample consists of just over 300,000 clones, approximately 88% of them appearing once. The chain uses TRBV5-1 and TRBJ2-1; TRBD2 aligns across 7 bases. Sequenced sample: PBMCs or T cells enriched from blood (not recorded which). This sequence originates from a woman aged 18-35 years who had recovered from COVID-19. CDR3 coding DNA: TGCGCCAGCAGCGGCGCACGGGGGGAGGGTGGTGAGCAGTTCTTC. This codes for CASSGARGEGGEQFF. Based on the CDR3 plus reference TRBV5-1 and TRBJ2-1, the full variable domain is KAGVTQTPRYLIKTRGQQVTLSCSPISGHRSVSWYQQTPGQGLQFLFEYFSETQRNKGNFPGRFSGRQFSNSRSEMNVSTLELGDSALYLCASSGARGEGGEQFFGPGTRLTVL.